This entry features one T cell receptor (beta chain) sequence. Its antigen is unidentified. This CDR3 is also generated by other DNA sequences in the sample. This entry belongs to a study of shared clonotypes between healthy human individuals. Looking at the study overall: Those who served as donors were a couple of women and a few men between the ages of 18 and 49. Study conclusions and caveats: Sampling covered nothing but blood. Tissue TCR repertoires likely differ from those found in blood.

Ten immunoSEQ deep assay plates were used by the authors to sequence unsorted PBMC DNA. Here immunoSEQ multiplex PCR was the method, and the copy in TCRdb shows in-frame clones only, minus some. The sample consists of hundreds of thousands of clones, roughly three quarters of them appearing once. The V gene's germline CDR1 is SEHNR and CDR2 FQNEAQ (reference sequence). V lost 5 bases to trimming and J lost 6 bases; unmatched junction nucleotides: 4. The CDR3 has 13 amino acids. Adults of Caucasian background living in Nashville, Tennessee made up all donors. The specimen was PBMCs. This clonotype was sampled from a middle-aged woman in good health. Some clones in this sample may be carry-over from other donors' samples. The chain uses TRBV7-9 and TRBJ2-1, with 7 bases fitting TRBD2. CDR3 protein: CASSPGTTNEQFF. The CDR3 DNA reads as TGTGCCAGCAGCCCGGGGACTACCAATGAGCAGTTCTTC.